This entry lists 30 T cell receptor beta chains sequenced from one sample in a study of early T cells in non-severe SARS-CoV-2 infection. TCRdb reprocessed the 5' RACE reads via MiXCR and lists one record per CDR3 protein. The data contain roughly 35,000 distinct CDR3 sequences, approximately 4.1% of them seen just once; the ten biggest clones take up 10%. Sequencing used whole blood. These receptors all stem from an adult who was a healthcare worker with PCR-confirmed SARS-CoV-2 infection or an uninfected control (not recorded which).

This clonotype was counted ten times or more. V is TRBV2 and J is TRBJ1-2; a possible D gene is TRBD1 (6 bases). Germline values: CDR1 SNHLY, CDR2 FYNNEI. V lost 6 bases and J 1 base, leaving 12 bases between the germline ends. CDR3 size: 14 residues. CDR3 bases: TGTGCCAGCAGCGCCGGACAGATTAACTATGGCTACACCTTC. This encodes CASSAGQINYGYTF.

This clonotype was observed many times. The J gene is TRBJ2-5, the V gene TRBV7-9; 7 bases are shared with TRBD2. In germline, CDR1 is SEHNR, CDR2 FQNEAQ (reference sequence). The V segment lost 2 bases and the J segment 4 bases; nucleotides outside the gene matches: 10. The CDR3 extends over 16 amino acids. CDR3 nucleotides: TGTGCCAGCAGCTTATCTTCGGCGGGAGTGGGAGAGACCCAGTACTTC. Translated, it gives CASSLSSAGVGETQYF. The full variable domain, its missing parts supplied by reference TRBV7-9 and TRBJ2-5, is DTGVSQNPRHKITKRGQNVTFRCDPISEHNRLYWYRQTLGQGPEFLTYFQNEAQLEKSRLLSDRFSAERPKGSFSTLEIQRTEQGDSAMYLCASSLSSAGVGETQYFGPGTRLLVL.

This clonotype was seen only a few times. CDR3 DNA: TGCGCCAGCAGCTTGGAACCCGGGACTAGTGTCTACAATGAGCAGTTCTTC. It encodes CASSLEPGTSVYNEQFF. The V gene is TRBV5-1, the J gene TRBJ2-1, with 8 positions matching TRBD2. The CDR3 length is 17 residues. With V trimmed by 0 bases and J by 3 bases, 8 bases remained unmatched. Germline V lookup: CDR1 SGHRS, CDR2 YFSETQ.

The chain joins TRBV30 to TRBJ2-2; weak D call: TRBD2 (5 bases). CDR1 GTSNPN and CDR2 SVGIG come from the germline V gene (reference sequence). CDR3 length: 14 amino acids. The V gene lost 1 base and the J gene lost 5 bases, with 11 bases spanning the gap. Here the CDR3 reads CAWSGLAKTGELFF. The CDR3 DNA reads TGTGCCTGGAGTGGCCTAGCTAAAACCGGGGAGCTGTTTTTT.

In this sample, this clonotype turned up many times. This chain links TRBV5-1 with TRBJ2-1; 9 nucleotides match TRBD1. Germline V lookup: CDR1 SGHRS, CDR2 YFSETQ. The CDR3 totals 15 residues. The J segment lost 7 bases and the V segment lost 0 bases, leaving 5 bases of the junction unmatched. CDR3 loop: CASSLVQGARNEQFF. The CDR3 nucleotides read TGCGCCAGCAGCTTGGTACAGGGGGCACGGAATGAGCAGTTCTTC.

This clonotype was counted many times. The chain uses TRBV6-6 and TRBJ1-5; tentative D call: TRBD1 (5 bases). Trimming took off 5 bases at V and 7 bases at J, with 15 bases between the two ends. Germline-derived CDR1 and CDR2 are MNHNY and SVGAGI (reference sequence). The CDR3 runs 14 residues. In DNA, the CDR3 is TGTGCCAGCAGTCCTCTGGGACCTAACCAGCCCCAGCATTTT. Amino acids: CASSPLGPNQPQHF.

A note on this clonotype: A clone one base away is much larger, so this may be a read error. The chain carries TRBV7-8 and TRBJ2-1; D gene unclear. The CDR3 has 15 amino acids. Germline lookup yields CDR1 SGHVS and CDR2 FQNEAQ. V dropped 2 bases and J dropped 0 bases, with 8 bases sitting between them. DNA for the CDR3: TGTGCCAGCAGCTTAACGGCAAGCTCCTACAATGAGCAGTTCTTC. Its protein is CASSLTASSYNEQFF.

The table lists this clonotype with many counts. The chain couples TRBV11-3 to TRBJ2-4, with unresolved D. The V gene lost 6 bases and the J gene lost 0 bases, with 18 bases spanning the gap. CDR1 and CDR2 from the germline V gene are SGHNT and YENEEA. This CDR3 has 17 amino acids. CDR3 residues: CASRNTVRTKAKNIQYF. CDR3 sequence (DNA): TGTGCCAGCAGAAACACCGTGAGGACCAAAGCCAAAAACATTCAGTACTTC.

This clonotype showed up just once. J is TRBJ2-1 and V is TRBV29-1, with D possibly TRBD1 on 6 matching bases. Germline CDR1 reads SQVTM; CDR2 reads ANQGSEA. V gave up 7 bases and J gave up 9 bases, with 13 bases separating them. This CDR3 is built from 11 residues. CDR3 DNA: TGCAGCGATCAGACGGACAGTGAGCAGTTCTTC. Protein: CSDQTDSEQFF.

This clonotype came up a few times. CDR3 amino acids: CASSQDLGQKNSPLHF. CDR3 nucleotide sequence: TGTGCCAGCAGCCAAGACCTGGGACAGAAAAATTCACCCCTCCACTTT. This chain connects TRBV5-6 to TRBJ1-6, with TRBD1 identical over 7 bases. Germline values: CDR1 SGHDT, CDR2 YYEEEE. The CDR3 is made up of 16 amino acids. V lost 4 bases and J lost 7; bases outside the gene matches: 11.

The J gene is TRBJ2-3, the V gene TRBV19; D is ambiguous. Trimming shortened V by 4 bases and J by 2 bases, and 10 bases separated the two germline ends. CDR1 LNHDA and CDR2 SQIVND come from the germline V gene (reference sequence). The CDR3 has 14 residues. CDR3 residues: CASSKLSYTDTQYF. The CDR3 nucleotides read TGTGCCAGTAGTAAGTTGTCTTACACAGATACGCAGTATTTT.

This clonotype was picked up a small number of times. V usage is TRBV21-1 and J usage is TRBJ2-7; whether TRBD2, the table's D call, matches the DNA was not checked. TRBV21-1 counts as a pseudogene. The CDR3 runs 14 residues. CDR3 DNA: TGTGCCAGCAGCCGACTAGCGGGAGGATCCGAGCAGTACGTC. As protein: CASSRLAGGSEQYV.

This clonotype was observed many times. The chain employs TRBV19 and TRBJ2-1; TRBD1 is a possible D gene (6 bases). Looked up from germline, CDR1 is LNHDA and CDR2 is SQIVND (reference sequence). Trimming shortened V by 5 bases and J by 10 bases, and 24 bases separated the two germline ends. This CDR3 has 16 amino acids. CDR3: CASSLQGTTVQWEQFF. The CDR3 DNA reads as TGTGCCAGTAGTCTTCAGGGGACCACCGTCCAATGGGAGCAGTTCTTC.

This clonotype was picked up many times. The V call is TRBV6-2 or TRBV6-3, the J call TRBJ1-1, with TRBD1 matching 7 bases. Germline V lookup: CDR1 MNHEY, CDR2 SVGEGT. The CDR3 extends over 13 amino acids. J lost 7 bases, V lost 2 bases, and 4 bases had no gene match. CDR3 sequence: CASSYRTGIEAFF. In DNA, the CDR3 is TGTGCCAGCAGTTACCGGACAGGTATTGAAGCTTTCTTT.

This clonotype was counted only a few times. This sequence joins TRBV3-1 and TRBJ1-1; a possible D gene is TRBD1 (6 bases). Per the germline V gene, CDR1 is LGHDT and CDR2 is YNNKEL (reference sequence). The germline V and J ends were trimmed by 0 bases and 0 bases, with 17 bases remaining between them. This CDR3 has 18 amino acids. The DNA of the CDR3 is TGTGCCAGCAGCCAAGATCTGGGGGCTGCCGGGCTGAACACTGAAGCTTTCTTT. Protein sequence: CASSQDLGAAGLNTEAFF.

This clonotype was counted ten times or more. V is TRBV20-1 and J is TRBJ1-6, with 8 bases identical to TRBD1. Germline CDR1 DFQATT, CDR2 SNEGSKA (reference sequence). After removal of 4 bases from V and 8 bases from J, the junction contained 4 bases not matched to a gene. This CDR3 is 13 amino acids long. The CDR3 DNA sequence: TGCAGTGCTACCGGGACAGGTGATTCACCCCTCCACTTT. Translated, it gives CSATGTGDSPLHF.

This clonotype was counted at least ten times. The V call is TRBV7-2, the J call TRBJ2-1, with D maybe TRBD2 (5 bases). The CDR3 consists of 13 residues. Between the trimmed V and J ends, which lost 2 bases and 12 bases, there was a span of 14 bases. Germline V lookup: CDR1 SGHTA, CDR2 FQGNSA. The CDR3 nucleotides are TGTGCCAGCAGCTTATTCGGGAAGACGGGGCAGTTCTTC. Translating it yields CASSLFGKTGQFF.

This clonotype was detected many times. The rearrangement links TRBV29-1 to TRBJ2-2, with D unclear. Germline lookup yields CDR1 SQVTM and CDR2 ANQGSEA. The CDR3 contains 9 residues. The CDR3 coding sequence is TGCACTATTGCCGGGGAGCTGTTTTTT. Residues: CTIAGELFF.

This clonotype came up many times. The CDR3, as DNA: TGTGCCAGTAGTATAAAACGGGAGACCTACAATGAGCAGTTCTTC. This codes for CASSIKRETYNEQFF. This chain uses TRBV19 with TRBJ2-1, with a possible D match to TRBD2 (6 bases). Germline V gene data show CDR1 as LNHDA and CDR2 as SQIVND (reference sequence). The CDR3 has 15 amino acids. V shed 2 bases and J shed 2 bases, with 10 bases lying between them.

This clonotype was seen repeatedly, ten times or more. The J gene is TRBJ1-4, the V gene TRBV19, with D maybe TRBD1 (6 bases). Germline CDR1 is LNHDA and CDR2 is SQIVND (reference sequence). Trimming pared 10 bases from V and 0 bases from J, leaving 15 bases between. The length of the CDR3 is 15 residues. CDR3 residues: CATRGGDATNEKLFF. As DNA, the CDR3 is TGTGCCACCAGGGGAGGAGACGCAACTAATGAAAAACTGTTTTTT.

The genes are TRBV20-1 and TRBJ2-5; TRBD2 agrees at 14 bases. The CDR3 runs to 15 residues. Germline V lookup: CDR1 DFQATT, CDR2 SNEGSKA (reference sequence). V shed 1 base, J shed 4 bases, and the junction held 2 bases outside the gene matches. The CDR3 coding sequence is TGCAGTGCTAGAGGACTAGCGGGAGGGTCAGAGACCCAGTACTTC. It encodes CSARGLAGGSETQYF.

The sample holds many counts of this clonotype. The chain has TRBV20-1 and TRBJ1-5; D ambiguous. Germline V gene lookup returns CDR1 DFQATT and CDR2 SNEGSKA (reference sequence). Trimming left V 3 bases short and J 4 bases short, with 10 bases between. The CDR3 sequence is 13 residues long. The CDR3 nucleotides read TGCAGTGCTAGTGACACCGAGAATCAGCCCCAGCATTTT. This sequence encodes CSASDTENQPQHF.

This clonotype was detected many times. The CDR3 DNA sequence: TGCGCCAGCAGCTTTTTTGTCAGGCCCACCGGGGAGCTGTTTTTT. It yields the protein CASSFFVRPTGELFF. The chain has TRBV5-1 and TRBJ2-2, with D uncertain. The length of the CDR3 is 15 residues. Germline V gene sequence: CDR1 SGHRS, CDR2 YFSETQ. Trimming shortened V by 2 bases and J by 4 bases, and 12 bases separated the two germline ends.

Ten or more counts support this clonotype. J is TRBJ1-1 and V is TRBV7-2; D gene uncertain. V lost 2 bases and J 1 base, leaving 5 bases between the germline ends. This CDR3 is 13 amino acids long. Germline lookup yields CDR1 SGHTA and CDR2 FQGNSA. The CDR3 loop reads CASSLMRNTEAFF. The CDR3 DNA reads TGTGCCAGCAGCTTAATGCGGAACACTGAAGCTTTCTTT.

This clonotype was recorded at least ten times. The chain uses TRBV28 and TRBJ2-3, with unresolved D. V was cut by 5 bases and J by 8 bases, with 14 bases left in between. Germline CDR1 and CDR2: MDHEN and SYDVKM. CDR3 length: 13 residues. CDR3 coding DNA: TGTGCCAGCAGTCTCCCGTCAGAAGGTACGCAGTATTTT. Protein: CASSLPSEGTQYF.

The table lists this clonotype with many counts. This chain connects TRBV20-1 to TRBJ1-5, with 9 bases lining up with TRBD1. Per germline, CDR1 DFQATT and CDR2 SNEGSKA (reference sequence). Losses at the gene ends were 4 bases for V and 2 bases for J; bases not matched to a gene: 3. The CDR3 has 14 residues. The DNA for the CDR3 is TGCAGTGCTACCCGGACAGGGGGCAATCAGCCCCAGCATTTT. It codes for CSATRTGGNQPQHF.

This clonotype came up many times. This chain connects TRBV24-1 to TRBJ2-3, with D uncertain. The CDR3 runs to 12 residues. The V end lost 4 bases, the J end lost 4 bases, and 5 bases lay between the germline ends. Germline V gene sequence: CDR1 KGHDR, CDR2 SFDVKD. CDR3 residues: CATSEISDTQYF. For the CDR3, the DNA is TGTGCCACCAGTGAGATTTCAGATACGCAGTATTTT.

About this clonotype itself: A much bigger clone sits one base away, suggesting this may be a read error. The chain is built from TRBV27 and TRBJ2-3, with D maybe TRBD1 (6 bases). The CDR3 is made up of 16 amino acids. In germline, CDR1 is MNHEY, CDR2 SMNVEV (reference sequence). The V and J ends lost 1 base and 2 bases respectively, with 13 bases between them. Here the CDR3 DNA reads TGTGCCAGCAGTTTATGGGCAGGGGTGGACACAGATACGCAGTATTTT. Its translation: CASSLWAGVDTDTQYF.

This chain uses TRBV4-3 with TRBJ2-3; D ambiguous. The CDR3 contains 14 residues. The germline V and J ends were trimmed by 1 base and 6 bases, with 11 bases remaining between them. The germline V gene encodes CDR1 LGHNA and CDR2 YSLEER. CDR3 sequence reads: CASSQVVLSDTQYF. CDR3 coding DNA: TGCGCCAGCAGCCAAGTGGTCCTATCGGATACGCAGTATTTT.

This clonotype appeared many times. J is TRBJ2-3 and V is TRBV12-3 or TRBV12-4; 7 bases are shared with TRBD1. CDR3 length: 15 amino acids. The V and J ends lost 3 bases and 6 bases, in that order; junction bases with no gene match: 9. CDR3 sequence (DNA): TGTGCCAGCAGTTTTCGACAGGGAAGTGGCGATACGCAGTATTTT. It encodes CASSFRQGSGDTQYF.